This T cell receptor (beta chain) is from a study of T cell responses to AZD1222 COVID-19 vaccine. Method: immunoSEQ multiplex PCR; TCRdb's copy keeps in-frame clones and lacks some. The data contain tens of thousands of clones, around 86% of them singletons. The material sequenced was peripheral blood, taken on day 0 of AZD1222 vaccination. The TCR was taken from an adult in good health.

Written as DNA, the CDR3 is TGTGCCAGCAGCCAGCGAGGTGGCACAGATACGCAGTATTTT. Translating gives CASSQRGGTDTQYF. The chain uses TRBV3-1 (or the pseudogene TRBV3-2) and TRBJ2-3; D unresolved. The CDR3 spans 14 residues. Germline V gene data show CDR1 as LGHDT and CDR2 as YNNKEL (reference sequence). Trimming left V 3 bases short and J 1 base short, with 8 bases between.